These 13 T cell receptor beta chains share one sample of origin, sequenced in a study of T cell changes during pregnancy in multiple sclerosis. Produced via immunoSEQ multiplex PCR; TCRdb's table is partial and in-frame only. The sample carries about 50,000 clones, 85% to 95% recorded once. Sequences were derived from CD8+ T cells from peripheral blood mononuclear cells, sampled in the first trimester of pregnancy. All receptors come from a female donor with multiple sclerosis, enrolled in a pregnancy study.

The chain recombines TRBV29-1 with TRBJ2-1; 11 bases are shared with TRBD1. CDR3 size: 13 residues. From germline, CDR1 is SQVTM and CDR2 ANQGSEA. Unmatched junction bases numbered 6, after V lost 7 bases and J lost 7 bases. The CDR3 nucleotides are TGCAGCGCCGAGAGGGACAGGGGGAATGAGCAGTTCTTC. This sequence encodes CSAERDRGNEQFF.

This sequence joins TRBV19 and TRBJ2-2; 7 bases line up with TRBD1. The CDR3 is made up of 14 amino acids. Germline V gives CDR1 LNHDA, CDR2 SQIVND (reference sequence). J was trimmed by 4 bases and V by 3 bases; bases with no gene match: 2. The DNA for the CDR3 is TGTGCCAGTAGTATGACAGGGCCCACCGGGGAGCTGTTTTTT. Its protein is CASSMTGPTGELFF. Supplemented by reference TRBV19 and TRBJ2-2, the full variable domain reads DGGITQSPKYLFRKEGQNVTLSCEQNLNHDAMYWYRQDPGQGLRLIYYSQIVNDFQKGDIAEGYSVSREKKESFPLTVTSAQKNPTAFYLCASSMTGPTGELFFGEGSRLTVL.

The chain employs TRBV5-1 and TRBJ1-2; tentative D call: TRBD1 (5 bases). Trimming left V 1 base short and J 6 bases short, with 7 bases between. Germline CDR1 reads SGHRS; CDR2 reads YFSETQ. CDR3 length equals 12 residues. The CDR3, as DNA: TGCGCCAGCAGCTTGCCGGGGGATGGCTACACCTTC. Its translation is CASSLPGDGYTF.

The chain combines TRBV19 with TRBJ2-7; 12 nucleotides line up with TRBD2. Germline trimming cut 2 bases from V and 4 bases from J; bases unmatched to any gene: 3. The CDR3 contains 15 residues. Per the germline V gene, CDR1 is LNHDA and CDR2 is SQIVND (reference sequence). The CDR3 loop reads CASSILLAGGYEQYF. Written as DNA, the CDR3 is TGTGCCAGTAGTATATTGCTAGCGGGAGGGTACGAGCAGTACTTC.

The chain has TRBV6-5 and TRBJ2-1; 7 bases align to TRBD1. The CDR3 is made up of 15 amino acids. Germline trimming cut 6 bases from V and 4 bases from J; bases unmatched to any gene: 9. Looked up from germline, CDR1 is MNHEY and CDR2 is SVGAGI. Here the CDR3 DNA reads TGTGCCAGCAGACCCGAGAGGGGGCAATACAATGAGCAGTTCTTC. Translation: CASRPERGQYNEQFF.

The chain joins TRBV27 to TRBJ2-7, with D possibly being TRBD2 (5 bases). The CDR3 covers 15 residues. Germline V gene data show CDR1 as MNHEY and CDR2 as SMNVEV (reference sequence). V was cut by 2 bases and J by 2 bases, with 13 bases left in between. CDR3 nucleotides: TGTGCCAGCAGTTTAGGAGGATTCGGTGCCTACGAGCAGTACTTC. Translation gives CASSLGGFGAYEQYF.

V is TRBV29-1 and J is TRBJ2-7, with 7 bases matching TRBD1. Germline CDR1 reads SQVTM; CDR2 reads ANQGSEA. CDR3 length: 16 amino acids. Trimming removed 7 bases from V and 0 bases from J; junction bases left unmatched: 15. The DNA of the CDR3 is TGCAGCGCTTTTTTTTTGGGACAGTTAAGCTCCTACGAGCAGTACTTC. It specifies CSAFFLGQLSSYEQYF.

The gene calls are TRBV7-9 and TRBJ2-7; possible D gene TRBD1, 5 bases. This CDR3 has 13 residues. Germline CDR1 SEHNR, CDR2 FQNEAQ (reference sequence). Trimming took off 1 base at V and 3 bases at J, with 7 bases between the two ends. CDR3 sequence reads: CASSLGQNYEQYF. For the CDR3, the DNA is TGTGCCAGCAGCTTAGGACAGAACTACGAGCAGTACTTC.

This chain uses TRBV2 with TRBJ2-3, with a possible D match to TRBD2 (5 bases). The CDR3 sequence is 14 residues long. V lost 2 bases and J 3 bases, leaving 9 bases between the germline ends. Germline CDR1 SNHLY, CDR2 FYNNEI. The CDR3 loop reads CASSEFLATDTQYF. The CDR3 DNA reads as TGTGCCAGCAGTGAATTTCTAGCAACAGATACGCAGTATTTT.

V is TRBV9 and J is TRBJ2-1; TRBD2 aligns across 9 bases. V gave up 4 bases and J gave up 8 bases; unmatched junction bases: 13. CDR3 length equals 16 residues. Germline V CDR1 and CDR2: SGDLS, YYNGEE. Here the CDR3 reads CASSTLGRGGQDEQFF. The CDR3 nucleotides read TGTGCCAGCAGCACCCTTGGGCGGGGGGGCCAAGATGAGCAGTTCTTC. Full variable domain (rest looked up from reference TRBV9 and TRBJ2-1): DSGVTQTPKHLITATGQRVTLRCSPRSGDLSVYWYQQSLDQGLQFLIQYYNGEERAKGNILERFSAQQFPDLHSELNLSSLELGDSALYFCASSTLGRGGQDEQFFGPGTRLTVL.

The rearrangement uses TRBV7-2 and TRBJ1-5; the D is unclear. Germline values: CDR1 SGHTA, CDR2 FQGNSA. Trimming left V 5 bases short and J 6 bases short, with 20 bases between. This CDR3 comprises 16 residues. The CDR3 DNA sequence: TGTGCCAGCAGCCTAGTAGGAGGCCTGAGCGGTCAGCCCCAGCATTTT. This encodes CASSLVGGLSGQPQHF.

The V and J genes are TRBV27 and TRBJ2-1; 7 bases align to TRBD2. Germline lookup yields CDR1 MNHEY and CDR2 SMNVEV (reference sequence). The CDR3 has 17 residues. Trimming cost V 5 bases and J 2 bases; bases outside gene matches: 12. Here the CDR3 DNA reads TGTGCCAGCAGTCCCAGAGAGCGGGGACTACCCTACAATGAGCAGTTCTTC. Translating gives CASSPRERGLPYNEQFF.

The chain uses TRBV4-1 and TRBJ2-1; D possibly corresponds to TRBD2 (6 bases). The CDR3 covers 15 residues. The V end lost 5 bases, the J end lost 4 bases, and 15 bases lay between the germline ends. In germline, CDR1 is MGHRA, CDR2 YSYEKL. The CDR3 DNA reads TGCGCCAGCAGCAGTGGGACTGGAATATACAATGAGCAGTTCTTC. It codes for CASSSGTGIYNEQFF.